These T cell receptor beta chains were read from a single sample in a study of blood T cell repertoires in COVID-19. The table came from immunoSEQ multiplex PCR; TCRdb's copy has only in-frame clones and leaves some out. The table lists roughly 41,000 clones, about 90% of them singletons. Sequencing was done on a sample of peripheral blood. These TCRs come from a human donor in a cohort sampled during active COVID-19. Both conserved end residues are part of each CDR3. A D gene is named only where the DNA matches it firmly. Size tells how often a clone was seen (once, few, many) or the class of an expanded clone, and some rows leave it out.

TRBV29-1,TRBD1,NA,TRBJ1-1,13,TGCAGCGTTCGGACAGGGAGGGGAACTGAAGCTTTCTTT,CSVRTGRGTEAFF
TRBV6-6,NA,NA,TRBJ1-1,15,TGTGCCAGCAGTTCCCCCCGGGACATCTCCCTTGAGGCTTTCTTT,CASSSPRDISLEAFF
TRBV19,NA,few,TRBJ1-3,14,TGTGCCAGTAGTGACAGGAGCTCTGGAAACACCATATATTTT,CASSDRSSGNTIYF
TRBV5-1,TRBD2,NA,TRBJ2-5,17,TGCGCCAGCAGCTTGGTAGCGGGAGGGCCGGAGGGAGAGACCCAGTACTTC,CASSLVAGGPEGETQYF
TRBV6-4,TRBD1,NA,TRBJ1-6,13,TGTGCCCCCATCAGGGGGATAAGCTCACCCCTCCACTTT,CAPIRGISSPLHF
TRBV6-5,TRBD1,NA,TRBJ2-7,13,TGTGCCAGCAGGGGGACAGGAGCCTACGAGCAGTACTTC,CASRGTGAYEQYF
TRBV6-1,TRBD1,once,TRBJ1-6,18,TGTGCCAGCAGTGATGTCCCTTGGACAGGGGAAAATAATTCACCCCTCCACTTT,CASSDVPWTGENNSPLHF
TRBV10-3,TRBD1,NA,TRBJ1-1,13,TGTGCCATCATAGGAGACAGGGCGACTGAAGCTTTCTTT,CAIIGDRATEAFF
TRBV4-1,TRBD1,medium-sized,TRBJ2-2,17,TGCGCCAGCAGCCAAGAGCAGGGACAGGGGTTCGCCGGGGAGCTGTTTTTT,CASSQEQGQGFAGELFF
TRBV29-1,NA,NA,TRBJ2-7,13,TGCAGCGTTGGGGCAGCGTCGGGGTACGAGCAGTACTTC,CSVGAASGYEQYF
TRBV6-6,NA,NA,TRBJ2-7,14,TGTGCCAGCAGCCAGACCCAGGACAGCTACGAGCAGTACTTC,CASSQTQDSYEQYF
TRBV11-3,TRBD1,NA,TRBJ2-1,17,TGTGCCAGCAGCTCCGAACAGGGACAGGGGTCCTACAATGAGCAGTTCTTC,CASSSEQGQGSYNEQFF
TRBV6-5,TRBD2,NA,TRBJ2-7,14,TGTGCCAGCAGGGGAAGCGGGGGTCCCAACGAGCAGTACTTC,CASRGSGGPNEQYF
TRBV4-1,NA,NA,TRBJ2-7,14,TGCGCCAGCAGCCAAGAATGGCAGGCGGGCGAGCAGTACTTC,CASSQEWQAGEQYF
TRBV6-5,TRBD1,NA,TRBJ1-2,15,TGTGCCAGCAGTCCCCGGACAGGGATGGCCTATGGCTACACCTTC,CASSPRTGMAYGYTF
TRBV15,NA,few,TRBJ2-2,17,TGTGCCACCAGCAGAGACAGGACTACCAGTTCATCCGGGGAGCTGTTTTTT,CATSRDRTTSSSGELFF
TRBV15,TRBD1,NA,TRBJ2-7,16,TGTGCCACCAGCAGATCAACCGGGACAGGGTCAGCCGAGCAGTACTTC,CATSRSTGTGSAEQYF
TRBV6-4,NA,NA,TRBJ2-1,13,TGTGCCAGCAGTGCTTCGGAGCCCAATGAGCAGTTCTTC,CASSASEPNEQFF
TRBV6-5,TRBD1,NA,TRBJ1-1,14,TGTGCCAGCAGACAGGGGGGAGACAACACTGAAGCTTTCTTT,CASRQGGDNTEAFF
TRBV28,TRBD2,NA,TRBJ2-7,16,TGTGCCAGCAGCTTAGGCCCTAGGCGGGAGGGCCAGGAGCAGTACTTC,CASSLGPRREGQEQYF
TRBV19,NA,NA,TRBJ1-6,15,TGTGCCAGTACCGACGTGACAGCGTCCAATTCACCCCTCCACTTT,CASTDVTASNSPLHF
TRBV4-3,NA,NA,TRBJ2-7,15,TGCGCCAGCAGCCAAGATAGGAGCAGCTCCTACGAGCAGTACTTC,CASSQDRSSSYEQYF
TRBV2,TRBD1,NA,TRBJ1-2,12,TGTGCCAGCAGGGGGACAGGTAGTGGCTACACCTTC,CASRGTGSGYTF
TRBV9,TRBD1,NA,TRBJ1-2,15,TGTGCCAGCAGCGTAGGGGAACAGGGGCTCTATGGCTACACCTTC,CASSVGEQGLYGYTF
TRBV7-9,NA,NA,TRBJ2-1,15,TGTGCCAGCAGCTTAGGAAGAACTGGCTACAATGAGCAGTTCTTC,CASSLGRTGYNEQFF
TRBV5-6,NA,NA,TRBJ2-3,15,TGTGCCAGCAGCTCCGGACAGCCAAAGGCAGATACGCAGTATTTT,CASSSGQPKADTQYF
TRBV7-2,NA,NA,TRBJ2-2,11,TGTGCCAGCAGCATTAGCGGGGAGCTGTTTTTT,CASSISGELFF
TRBV4-1,TRBD1,NA,TRBJ2-7,17,TGCGCCAGCAGCCAAGATGGTTGGGACAGTAGAACCTACGAGCAGTACTTC,CASSQDGWDSRTYEQYF
TRBV5-1,TRBD2,NA,TRBJ2-3,15,TGCGCCAGCAGCTTCGGGCTAGCGGGTACAGATACGCAGTATTTT,CASSFGLAGTDTQYF
TRBV19,NA,NA,TRBJ1-4,15,TGTGCCAGTAGTATAGGCCCGAGAGGGAATGAAAAACTGTTTTTT,CASSIGPRGNEKLFF
TRBV2,TRBD1,NA,TRBJ2-3,14,TGTGCCAGCTTCGGACAGGCGGACACAGATACGCAGTATTTT,CASFGQADTDTQYF
TRBV12-3/TRBV12-4,TRBD2,NA,TRBJ2-7,13,TGTGCCAGCAGTTGGACTAGCCCGTACGAGCAGTACTTC,CASSWTSPYEQYF
TRBV5-1,TRBD2,NA,TRBJ2-7,15,TGCGCCAGCAGCTCGGGACTAGCGGGATCCTACGAGCAGTACTTC,CASSSGLAGSYEQYF
TRBV6-5,TRBD2,NA,TRBJ2-7,13,TGTGCCAGCAGACTAGCGGGAGGTAGCGAGCAGTACTTC,CASRLAGGSEQYF
TRBV24-1,NA,NA,TRBJ1-1,11,TGTGCCACCAGGGGCCCCCTCGGAGCTTTCTTT,CATRGPLGAFF
TRBV14,NA,NA,TRBJ2-2,14,TGTGCCAGCAGCCAAGATTGGGAGACCGGGGAGCTGTTTTTT,CASSQDWETGELFF
TRBV11-3,NA,NA,TRBJ1-1,14,TGTGCCAGCAGCCCAGGGGTCACGAACACTGAAGCTTTCTTT,CASSPGVTNTEAFF
TRBV13,TRBD2,NA,TRBJ2-7,14,TGTGCCAGCAGCACGACTAGCGGAGGCTACGAGCAGTACTTC,CASSTTSGGYEQYF
TRBV5-1,NA,NA,TRBJ1-2,14,TGCGCCAGCAGCCTGGGGAGGGCGGGGAGAGGCTACACCTTC,CASSLGRAGRGYTF
TRBV7-5,NA,NA,TRBJ2-7,13,TGTGCCAGAAGATGGACATTGACCTACGAGCAGTACTTC,CARRWTLTYEQYF
TRBV3-1/TRBV3-2,TRBD1,once,TRBJ1-4,14,TGTGCCAGCAGCCAGAGGACAGGGACTGAAAAACTGTTTTTT,CASSQRTGTEKLFF
TRBV6-1,TRBD1,NA,TRBJ1-4,15,TGTGCCAGCAGTGACCTAACAGGGGAGTATGAAAAACTGTTTTTT,CASSDLTGEYEKLFF
TRBV30,NA,NA,TRBJ1-1,14,TGTGCCTGGAACCCGGGGGTAGGGAACACTGAAGCTTTCTTT,CAWNPGVGNTEAFF
TRBV11-1,TRBD2,few,TRBJ2-7,13,TGTGCCAGCAACCCCGGGACTAGCGACGAGCAGTACTTC,CASNPGTSDEQYF
TRBV19,NA,NA,TRBJ1-3,15,TGTGCCAGTATGCTCGCGGCGGCAGCTGGAAACACCATATATTTT,CASMLAAAAGNTIYF
TRBV7-2,NA,NA,TRBJ1-5,14,TGTGCCAGCAGCTTAGAGAGTAGCAATCAGCCCCAGCATTTT,CASSLESSNQPQHF
TRBV24-1,NA,NA,TRBJ1-2,13,TGTGCCACCCAGGCGACAGAAAACTATGGCTACACCTTC,CATQATENYGYTF
TRBV20-1,NA,NA,TRBJ2-7,11,TGCAGTGCCGGAGAAGCCTACGAGCAGTACTTC,CSAGEAYEQYF
TRBV6-4,NA,NA,TRBJ1-2,14,TGTGCCAGCAGTGAAGGTCCGGGGTCCTATGGCTACACCTTC,CASSEGPGSYGYTF
TRBV7-6,TRBD1,NA,TRBJ2-3,14,TGTGCCAGCAGCTTTGGGACAGGCACAGATACGCAGTATTTT,CASSFGTGTDTQYF
TRBV15,TRBD1,NA,TRBJ2-3,17,TGTGCCACCAGCAGAGCGGGACAGGGTCGGGTCTCGGATACGCAGTATTTT,CATSRAGQGRVSDTQYF
TRBV28,TRBD1,NA,TRBJ2-1,15,TGTGCCAGCAGTTTATCCGCAGGGGGTCGCCAGAAGCAGTTCTTC,CASSLSAGGRQKQFF
TRBV6-6,NA,NA,TRBJ1-6,16,TGTGCCAGCAGACTCGAACCGAGCTCCTATAATTCACCCCTCCACTTT,CASRLEPSSYNSPLHF